A selection of T cell receptor beta chains follows, all from one sample in a study of T cell repertoires in cytomegalovirus infection. TCRdb itself ran the reads through MiXCR, one entry per CDR3 protein. The repertoire holds fewer than 200,000 distinct CDR3 sequences, about 21% seen once, with under 3.5% in the top ten. Sequenced input: PBMCs. Every receptor here comes from a human donor in good health (CMV status not recorded). Some clones in this sample may be carry-over from other donors' samples. Both conserved end residues are part of each CDR3. Each record gives: D gene, J gene, clone size, V gene, CDR3 protein, CDR3 DNA. D genes are given only for firm matches. Size tells how often a clone was seen (once, few, many) or the class of an expanded clone, and some rows leave it out.

>NA|TRBJ2-1|NA|TRBV20-1
CSAVRTGNNEQFF
TGCAGTGCCGTTAGAACAGGGAACAATGAGCAGTTCTTC
>TRBD1|TRBJ2-1|NA|TRBV6-6
CASRTGFNEQFF
TGTGCCAGCCGGACAGGGTTTAATGAGCAGTTCTTC
>NA|TRBJ1-4|NA|TRBV20-1
CSARPPDAPKEKLFF
TGCAGTGCTAGACCCCCCGATGCGCCTAAAGAAAAACTGTTTTTT
>TRBD2|TRBJ2-7|many|TRBV4-1
CASSLRSKVAGANYEQYF
TGCGCCAGCAGCCTCCGCTCCAAAGTAGCGGGGGCAAACTACGAGCAGTACTTC
>NA|TRBJ1-1|many|TRBV7-8
CASSSLIGPNTEAFF
TGTGCCAGCAGCTCCCTGATTGGCCCGAACACTGAAGCTTTCTTT
>NA|TRBJ1-1|many|TRBV6-1
CASSFGASRTEAFF
TGTGCCAGCAGTTTCGGGGCGTCGCGCACTGAAGCTTTCTTT
>NA|TRBJ2-1|few|TRBV6-4
CASSEQAISYNEQFF
TGTGCCAGCAGTGAACAGGCTATCTCCTACAATGAGCAGTTCTTC
>NA|TRBJ2-7|NA|TRBV6-2/TRBV6-3
CASSYSGGSPTYEQYF
TGTGCCAGCAGTTACTCAGGGGGGAGCCCGACCTACGAGCAGTACTTC
>NA|TRBJ2-3|few|TRBV19
CASSIVAIGTDTQYF
TGTGCCAGTAGTATTGTAGCGATTGGTACAGATACGCAGTATTTT
>TRBD2|TRBJ2-5|NA|TRBV5-1
CASSPGLAGPSVETQYF
TGCGCCAGCAGCCCGGGACTAGCGGGGCCAAGCGTAGAGACCCAGTACTTC
>TRBD2|TRBJ2-1|many|TRBV7-2
CASSIRGLAGDPEQFF
TGTGCCAGCAGCATAAGGGGGCTAGCGGGAGACCCCGAGCAGTTCTTC
>NA|TRBJ1-6|NA|TRBV14
CASSQEAPWSPLHF
TGTGCCAGCAGCCAAGAAGCCCCGTGGTCACCCCTCCACTTT
>TRBD1|TRBJ2-5|few|TRBV4-1
CASSQDMTGGRETQYF
TGCGCCAGCAGCCAAGATATGACAGGGGGCAGGGAGACCCAGTACTTC
>NA|TRBJ2-3|NA|TRBV5-1
CASSLTDSTDTQYF
TGCGCCAGCAGCTTGACAGATAGCACAGATACGCAGTATTTT
>NA|TRBJ2-7|NA|TRBV2
CASTQGQGSYEQYF
TGTGCCAGCACCCAGGGTCAGGGCTCCTACGAGCAGTACTTC
>NA|TRBJ2-1|NA|TRBV5-1
CASSQTGTGGQFF
TGCGCCAGCAGCCAAACTGGGACCGGGGGGCAGTTCTTC
>NA|TRBJ1-1|NA|TRBV30
CAWGTSFSAGAAAEAFF
TGTGCCTGGGGAACGAGCTTCTCGGCGGGCGCGGCCGCTGAAGCTTTCTTT
>NA|TRBJ1-4|NA|TRBV7-8
CASSLESSDNEKLFF
TGTGCCAGCAGCTTAGAAAGCTCCGATAATGAAAAACTGTTTTTT
>TRBD2|TRBJ2-1|many|TRBV7-2
CASSRSSGGSYNEQFF
TGTGCCAGCAGCAGAAGTAGCGGGGGATCCTACAATGAGCAGTTCTTC
>NA|TRBJ2-7|NA|TRBV6-1
CANPDYRYEQYF
TGTGCCAACCCGGACTACCGCTACGAGCAGTACTTC
>TRBD2|TRBJ2-5|many|TRBV7-2
CASSPPAGLAVLQETQYF
TGTGCCAGCAGCCCCCCGGCGGGACTAGCGGTACTCCAAGAGACCCAGTACTTC
>NA|TRBJ1-2|many|TRBV7-2
CASSLRRTYGYTF
TGTGCCAGCAGCTTACGACGCACCTATGGCTACACCTTC
>NA|TRBJ2-2|few|TRBV7-8
CASSLALFGELFF
TGTGCCAGCAGCTTAGCGCTTTTCGGGGAGCTGTTTTTT
>TRBD1|TRBJ1-6|NA|TRBV5-6
CASSRGTGGSPLHF
TGTGCCAGCAGCCGAGGGACAGGGGGCTCACCCCTCCACTTT
>NA|TRBJ1-5|many|TRBV2
CASGRANQPQHF
TGTGCCAGCGGCAGGGCAAATCAGCCCCAGCATTTT
>TRBD1|TRBJ1-2|NA|TRBV28
CASSFAGTEANYGYTF
TGTGCCAGCAGTTTTGCCGGGACAGAGGCTAACTATGGCTACACCTTC
>TRBD1|TRBJ2-1|NA|TRBV20-1
CSAWGTGVPNEQFF
TGCAGTGCCTGGGGGACAGGGGTCCCCAATGAGCAGTTCTTC
>TRBD1|TRBJ1-1|NA|TRBV11-2
CASSWGQGNTVAFF
TGTGCCAGCAGCTGGGGACAGGGGAACACTGTAGCTTTCTTT
>TRBD2|TRBJ2-1|few|TRBV4-1
CASSVGLAGFYNEQFF
TGCGCCAGCAGCGTCGGACTAGCGGGATTCTACAATGAGCAGTTCTTC
>TRBD2|TRBJ2-3|few|TRBV7-3
CASSSGGPSTDTQYF
TGTGCCAGCAGCTCGGGGGGGCCCTCCACAGATACGCAGTATTTT
>NA|TRBJ1-1|NA|TRBV12-3/TRBV12-4
CTSSLRGNTEAFF
TGTACCAGCAGTTTACGGGGGAACACTGAAGCTTTCTTT
>NA|TRBJ1-2|many|TRBV12-3/TRBV12-4
CASVTLGQEGGYTF
TGTGCCAGCGTTACGCTCGGGCAAGAGGGTGGCTACACCTTC
>NA|TRBJ2-5|many|TRBV6-2/TRBV6-3
CASSYSRGETQYF
TGTGCCAGCAGTTACTCGAGAGGGGAGACCCAGTACTTC
>TRBD2|TRBJ2-1|many|TRBV7-2
CASSYSGSSYNEQFF
TGTGCCAGCAGCTACAGCGGGAGCTCCTACAATGAGCAGTTCTTC
>TRBD1|TRBJ1-3|many|TRBV12-3/TRBV12-4
CASSWGQGLGNTIYF
TGTGCCAGCAGTTGGGGACAGGGGCTGGGAAACACCATATATTTT
>NA|TRBJ1-4|few|TRBV6-1
CASSRQATNEKLFF
TGTGCCAGCAGTCGACAGGCAACTAATGAAAAACTGTTTTTT
>NA|TRBJ1-1|few|TRBV5-1
CASSSGGQRNSEAFF
TGCGCCAGCAGCTCGGGTGGACAGCGCAACTCTGAAGCTTTCTTT
>NA|TRBJ1-1|NA|TRBV14
CASSQGGPFGTEAFF
TGTGCCAGCAGCCAGGGGGGTCCTTTTGGGACTGAAGCTTTCTTT
>NA|TRBJ1-3|NA|TRBV7-9
CASSLGSSSGNTIYF
TGTGCCAGCAGCTTGGGATCGAGCTCTGGAAACACCATATATTTT
>NA|TRBJ2-4|few|TRBV12-3/TRBV12-4
CASSLRWEANIQYF
TGTGCCAGCAGTTTGAGGTGGGAAGCAAACATTCAGTATTTC
>NA|TRBJ2-6|NA|TRBV12-3/TRBV12-4
CASSPGGSGALAGANVLTF
TGTGCCAGCAGTCCCGGTGGATCGGGGGCGCTCGCTGGGGCCAACGTCCTGACTTTC
>TRBD1|TRBJ1-5|NA|TRBV19
CASSIGGQGNQPQHF
TGTGCCAGTAGTATCGGAGGACAGGGAAATCAGCCCCAGCATTTT
>NA|TRBJ2-5|few|TRBV11-3
CASSLDHGPKQETQYF
TGTGCCAGCAGCTTAGATCATGGGCCGAAGCAAGAGACCCAGTACTTC
>TRBD2|TRBJ2-7|few|TRBV5-4
CASSSRDGGTYEQYF
TGTGCCAGCAGCTCCCGGGACGGGGGGACCTACGAGCAGTACTTC
>NA|TRBJ1-2|many|TRBV7-2
CASSFPGRSYGYTF
TGTGCCAGCAGCTTCCCCGGCAGGTCCTATGGCTACACCTTC
>NA|TRBJ1-4|NA|TRBV5-1
CASSLGGAATNEKLFF
TGCGCCAGCAGCTTGGGAGGGGCTGCAACTAATGAAAAACTGTTTTTT
>TRBD2|TRBJ2-7|many|TRBV7-2
CASSRGGVSYEQYF
TGTGCCAGCAGCCGGGGGGGGGTTTCCTACGAGCAGTACTTC